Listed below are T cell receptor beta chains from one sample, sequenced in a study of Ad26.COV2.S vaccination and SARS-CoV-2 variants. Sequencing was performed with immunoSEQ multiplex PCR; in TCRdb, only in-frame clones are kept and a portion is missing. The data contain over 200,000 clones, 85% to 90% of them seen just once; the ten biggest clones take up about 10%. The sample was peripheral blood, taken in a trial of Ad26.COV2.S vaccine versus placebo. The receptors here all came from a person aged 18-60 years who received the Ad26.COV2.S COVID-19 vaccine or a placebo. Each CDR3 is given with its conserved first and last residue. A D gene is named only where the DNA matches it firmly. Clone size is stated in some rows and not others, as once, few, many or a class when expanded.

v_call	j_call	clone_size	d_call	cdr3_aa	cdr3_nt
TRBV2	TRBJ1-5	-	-	CASKGPGYEQPQHF	TGTGCCAGCAAGGGGCCGGGATATGAGCAGCCCCAGCATTTT
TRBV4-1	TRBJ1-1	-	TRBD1	CASSQVGQGAEAFF	TGCGCCAGCAGCCAGGTGGGACAGGGAGCTGAAGCTTTCTTT
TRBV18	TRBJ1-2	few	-	CASSAAANYGYTF	TGTGCCAGCTCCGCAGCGGCTAACTATGGCTACACCTTC
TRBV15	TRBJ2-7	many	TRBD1	CATSRDRGNGPDEQYF	TGTGCCACCAGCAGGGACAGGGGTAACGGGCCGGACGAGCAGTACTTC
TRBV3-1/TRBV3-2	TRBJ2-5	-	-	CASSPRQIQETQYF	TGTGCCAGCAGCCCTAGACAGATACAAGAGACCCAGTACTTC
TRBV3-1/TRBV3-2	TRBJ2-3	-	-	CASSQPGTYTDTQYF	TGTGCCAGCAGCCAACCAGGGACCTACACAGATACGCAGTATTTT
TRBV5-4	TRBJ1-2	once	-	CASGSTGTLRGYTF	TGTGCCAGCGGCTCGACTGGGACTTTGCGGGGCTACACCTTC
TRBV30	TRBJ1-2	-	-	CAWSDGPNYGYTF	TGTGCCTGGAGTGATGGCCCTAACTATGGCTACACCTTC
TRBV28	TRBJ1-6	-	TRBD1	CASRKDRVRSPPLHF	TGTGCCAGCAGAAAGGACAGGGTAAGATCGCCACCCCTCCACTTT
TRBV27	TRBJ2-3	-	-	CASSWGWGSSTDTQYF	TGTGCCAGCAGTTGGGGTTGGGGATCTAGCACAGATACGCAGTATTTT
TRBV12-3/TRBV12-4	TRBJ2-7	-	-	CASSQVGQREQYF	TGTGCCAGCAGTCAGGTTGGACAGAGGGAGCAGTACTTC
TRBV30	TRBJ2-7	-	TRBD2	CAWSVLSGSVYEQYF	TGTGCCTGGAGTGTACTAAGCGGGAGTGTGTACGAGCAGTACTTC
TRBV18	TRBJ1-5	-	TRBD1	CASSPSDRVGQPQHF	TGTGCCAGCTCACCGAGCGACAGGGTGGGTCAGCCCCAGCATTTT
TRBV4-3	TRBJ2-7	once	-	CASSQDRNPGEGYEQYF	TGCGCCAGCAGCCAAGATCGGAATCCGGGAGAGGGTTACGAGCAGTACTTC
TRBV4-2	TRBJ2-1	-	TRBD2	CASSQDLPAGGVRAGHEQFF	TGTGCCAGCAGCCAAGATCTCCCAGCGGGAGGGGTAAGGGCAGGGCATGAGCAGTTCTTC
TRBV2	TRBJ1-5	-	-	CASSSYTANQPQHF	TGTGCCAGCAGTAGCTACACGGCCAATCAGCCCCAGCATTTT
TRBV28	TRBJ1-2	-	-	CASSLHTGQPYGYTF	TGTGCCAGCAGTTTACATACAGGGCAGCCCTATGGCTACACCTTC
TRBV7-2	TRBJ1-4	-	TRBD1	CASSKQGVATNEKLFF	TGTGCCAGCAGCAAACAGGGGGTAGCAACTAATGAAAAACTGTTTTTT
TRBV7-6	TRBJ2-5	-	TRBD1	CASSPGTGTGGVPQYF	TGTGCCAGCAGTCCGGGAACCGGGACAGGAGGAGTCCCCCAGTACTTC
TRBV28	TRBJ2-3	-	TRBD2	CASSLRPRTSSDTQYF	TGTGCCAGCAGTTTACGCCCCCGGACTAGCTCAGATACGCAGTATTTT
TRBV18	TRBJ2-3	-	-	CASSPSAVRTDTQYF	TGTGCCAGCTCACCATCAGCGGTTCGCACAGATACGCAGTATTTT
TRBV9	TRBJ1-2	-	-	CASSVEGVGYGYTF	TGTGCCAGCAGCGTAGAGGGGGTCGGCTATGGCTACACCTTC
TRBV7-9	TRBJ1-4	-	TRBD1	CASSIGTDNNEKLFF	TGTGCCAGCAGCATCGGGACAGACAATAATGAAAAACTGTTTTTT
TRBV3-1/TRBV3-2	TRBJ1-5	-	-	CASSPTQQSNQPQHF	TGTGCCAGCAGCCCCACTCAACAGAGCAATCAGCCCCAGCATTTT